This is a list of T cell receptor beta chains from one sample in a study of blood T cell repertoires in COVID-19. Sequencing was performed with immunoSEQ multiplex PCR; in TCRdb, only in-frame clones are kept and a portion is missing. The profile covers 310,000 or so clones, with about nine tenths appearing a single time and about 2% taken by the ten largest. The sample comprised peripheral blood. The receptors originated from a woman between 45 and 65 years old who had recovered from COVID-19. Each CDR3 is given with its conserved first and last residue. The order of the fields is D gene, clone size, V gene, J gene, CDR3 protein, CDR3 DNA. The D gene is left open where the match is weak. Size values are once, few and many counts, or a class for expanded clones, and some rows have none.

.,.,TRBV18,TRBJ1-2,CASSPRQEDGYTF,TGTGCCAGCTCACCAAGGCAGGAAGATGGCTACACCTTC
.,.,TRBV6-5,TRBJ1-2,CASSYGGGGYTF,TGTGCCAGCAGTTACGGGGGGGGTGGCTACACCTTC
.,.,TRBV6-5,TRBJ1-3,CASRDRQRSGNTIYF,TGTGCCAGCAGGGATCGACAGCGCTCTGGAAACACCATATATTTT
.,once,TRBV4-2,TRBJ1-2,CASSQGGSFYYGYTF,TGTGCCAGCAGCCAAGGCGGCAGCTTCTACTATGGCTACACCTTC
TRBD2,.,TRBV11-2,TRBJ2-5,CASSFGSGRTKTQYF,TGTGCCAGCAGCTTTGGTAGCGGGAGGACGAAGACCCAGTACTTC
.,.,TRBV30,TRBJ1-1,CAWTRGDTEAFF,TGTGCCTGGACCCGGGGGGACACTGAAGCTTTCTTT
.,.,TRBV2,TRBJ1-1,CASSDIVANTEAFF,TGTGCCAGCAGTGATATTGTAGCTAACACTGAAGCTTTCTTT
.,.,TRBV28,TRBJ2-7,CASFGQGRVEQYF,TGTGCCAGTTTTGGGCAGGGGCGGGTCGAGCAGTACTTC
TRBD1,.,TRBV6-5,TRBJ2-7,CASSYGTGTYEQYF,TGTGCCAGCAGTTACGGGACAGGGACCTACGAGCAGTACTTC
.,.,TRBV5-1,TRBJ1-1,CASSLTGKATEAFF,TGCGCCAGCAGCTTGACAGGGAAAGCCACTGAAGCTTTCTTT
TRBD1,.,TRBV28,TRBJ1-3,CASSLRGLAGNTIYF,TGTGCCAGCAGCCTCAGGGGGCTGGCTGGAAACACCATATATTTT
TRBD2,.,TRBV4-2,TRBJ2-2,CASSPHGLAVGELFF,TGTGCCAGCAGCCCACATGGGCTAGCGGTCGGGGAGCTGTTTTTT
TRBD1,.,TRBV14,TRBJ1-1,CASSPTGLTEAFF,TGTGCCAGCAGCCCGACAGGGCTCACTGAAGCTTTCTTT
TRBD2,.,TRBV10-3,TRBJ2-2,CAISALIRGTSGTSSTGELFF,TGTGCCATCAGTGCCCTAATACGCGGGACTAGCGGGACAAGCAGCACCGGGGAGCTGTTTTTT
.,.,TRBV9,TRBJ2-3,CASSAAGLPWGDTQYF,TGTGCCAGCAGCGCGGCAGGACTCCCTTGGGGAGATACGCAGTATTTT
TRBD1,.,TRBV29-1,TRBJ1-1,CSVEPPRQGAWAFF,TGCAGCGTTGAACCCCCTCGACAGGGAGCATGGGCTTTCTTT
.,.,TRBV7-2,TRBJ1-5,CASSLWEGTQPQHF,TGTGCCAGCAGCTTGTGGGAGGGGACTCAGCCCCAGCATTTT
.,once,TRBV29-1,TRBJ1-1,CSVGQLEAFF,TGCAGCGTAGGACAGCTTGAAGCTTTCTTT
TRBD1,.,TRBV19,TRBJ1-6,CASSSTGGGNSPLHF,TGTGCCAGTAGTTCGACAGGGGGCGGCAATTCACCCCTCCACTTT
.,.,TRBV5-1,TRBJ2-1,CASSLAGSHLNEQFF,TGCGCCAGCAGCTTGGCCGGGAGCCATTTAAATGAGCAGTTCTTC
.,once,TRBV30,TRBJ1-5,CAWAMGGVGQPQHF,TGTGCCTGGGCAATGGGAGGGGTCGGTCAGCCCCAGCATTTT
TRBD1,.,TRBV28,TRBJ1-1,CASWNRGHSVAFF,TGTGCCAGCTGGAACAGGGGGCATTCGGTAGCTTTCTTT
TRBD1,.,TRBV11-2,TRBJ1-2,CASSSDRGPNYGYTF,TGTGCCAGCAGCTCTGACAGGGGACCCAACTATGGCTACACCTTC